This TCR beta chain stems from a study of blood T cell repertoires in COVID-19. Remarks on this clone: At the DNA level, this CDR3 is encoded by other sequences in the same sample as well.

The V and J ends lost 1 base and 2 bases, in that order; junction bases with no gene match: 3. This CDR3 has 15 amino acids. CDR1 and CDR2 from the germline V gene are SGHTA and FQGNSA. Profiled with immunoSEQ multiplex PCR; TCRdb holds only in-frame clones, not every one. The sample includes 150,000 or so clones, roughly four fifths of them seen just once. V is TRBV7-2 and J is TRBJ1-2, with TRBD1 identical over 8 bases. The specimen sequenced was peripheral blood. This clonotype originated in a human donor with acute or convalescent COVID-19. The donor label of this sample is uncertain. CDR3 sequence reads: CASSLGTGPNYGYTF. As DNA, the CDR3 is TGTGCCAGCAGCTTAGGGACAGGGCCCAACTATGGCTACACCTTC.